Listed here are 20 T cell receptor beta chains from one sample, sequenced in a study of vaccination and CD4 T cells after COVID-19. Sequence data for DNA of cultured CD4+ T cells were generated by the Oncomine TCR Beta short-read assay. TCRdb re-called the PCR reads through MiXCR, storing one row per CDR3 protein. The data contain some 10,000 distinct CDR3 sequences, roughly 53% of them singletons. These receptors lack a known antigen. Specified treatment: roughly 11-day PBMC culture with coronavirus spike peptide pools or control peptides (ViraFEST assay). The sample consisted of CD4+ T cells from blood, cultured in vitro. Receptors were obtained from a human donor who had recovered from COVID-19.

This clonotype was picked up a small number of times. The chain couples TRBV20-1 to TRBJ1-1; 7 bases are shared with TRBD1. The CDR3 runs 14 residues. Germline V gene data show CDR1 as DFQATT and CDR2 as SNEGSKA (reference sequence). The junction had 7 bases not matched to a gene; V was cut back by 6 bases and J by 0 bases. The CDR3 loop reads CSAQDRRLNTEAFF. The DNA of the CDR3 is TGCAGTGCCCAGGACAGGCGATTGAACACTGAAGCTTTCTTT.

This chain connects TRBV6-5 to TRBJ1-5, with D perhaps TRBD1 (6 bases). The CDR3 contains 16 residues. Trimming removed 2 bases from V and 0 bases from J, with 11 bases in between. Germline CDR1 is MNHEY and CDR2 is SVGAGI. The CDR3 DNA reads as TGTGCCAGCAGTTACAAGGGGACAAATAGCAATCAGCCCCAGCATTTT. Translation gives CASSYKGTNSNQPQHF.

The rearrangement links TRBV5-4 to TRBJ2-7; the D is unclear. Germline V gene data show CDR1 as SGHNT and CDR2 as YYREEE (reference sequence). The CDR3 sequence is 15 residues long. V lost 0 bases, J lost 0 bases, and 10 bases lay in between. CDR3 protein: CASSLGGDGSYEQYF. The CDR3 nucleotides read TGTGCCAGCAGCTTGGGGGGTGACGGCTCCTACGAGCAGTACTTC.

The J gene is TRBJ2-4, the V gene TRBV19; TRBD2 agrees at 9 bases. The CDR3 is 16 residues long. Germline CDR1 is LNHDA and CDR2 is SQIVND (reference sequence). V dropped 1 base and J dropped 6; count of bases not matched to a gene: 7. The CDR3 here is CASSIGGGGGVNIQYF. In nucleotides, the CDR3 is TGTGCCAGTAGTATAGGGGGCGGGGGGGGTGTAAACATTCAGTACTTC.

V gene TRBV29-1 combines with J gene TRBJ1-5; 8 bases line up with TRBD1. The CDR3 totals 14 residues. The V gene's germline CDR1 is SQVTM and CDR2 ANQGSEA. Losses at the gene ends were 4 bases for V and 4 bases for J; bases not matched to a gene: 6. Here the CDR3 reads CSVVGGTGNQPQHF. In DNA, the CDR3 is TGCAGCGTTGTTGGAGGGACAGGAAATCAGCCCCAGCATTTT. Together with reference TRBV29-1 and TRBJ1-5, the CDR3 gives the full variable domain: SAVISQKPSRDICQRGTSLTIQCQVDSQVTMMFWYRQQPGQSLTLIATANQGSEATYESGFVIDKFPISRPNLTFSTLTVSNMSPEDSSIYLCSVVGGTGNQPQHFGDGTRLSIL.

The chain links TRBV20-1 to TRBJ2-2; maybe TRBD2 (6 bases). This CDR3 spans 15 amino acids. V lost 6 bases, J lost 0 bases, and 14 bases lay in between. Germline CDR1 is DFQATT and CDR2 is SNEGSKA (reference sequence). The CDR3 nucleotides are TGCAGTGCCGAACTAGGAGGGGCGAACACCGGGGAGCTGTTTTTT. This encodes CSAELGGANTGELFF.

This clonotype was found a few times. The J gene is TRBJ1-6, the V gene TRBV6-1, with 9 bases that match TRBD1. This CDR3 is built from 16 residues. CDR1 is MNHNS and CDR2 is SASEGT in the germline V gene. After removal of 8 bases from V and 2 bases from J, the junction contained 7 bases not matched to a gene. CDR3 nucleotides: TGTGCCAGCGGAAGGGACAGGGCCACCTATAATTCACCCCTCCACTTT. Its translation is CASGRDRATYNSPLHF.

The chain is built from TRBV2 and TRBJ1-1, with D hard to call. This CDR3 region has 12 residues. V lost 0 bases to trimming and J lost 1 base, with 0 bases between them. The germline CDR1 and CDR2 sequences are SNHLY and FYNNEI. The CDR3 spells CASSEANTEAFF. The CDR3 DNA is TGTGCCAGCAGTGAAGCGAACACTGAAGCTTTCTTT.

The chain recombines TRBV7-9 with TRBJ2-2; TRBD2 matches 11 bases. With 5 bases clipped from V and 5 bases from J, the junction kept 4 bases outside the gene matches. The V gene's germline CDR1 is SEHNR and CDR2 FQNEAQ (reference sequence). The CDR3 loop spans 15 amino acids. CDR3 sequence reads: CASSDRLAGTGELFF. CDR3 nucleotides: TGTGCCAGCAGCGATCGACTAGCGGGGACCGGGGAGCTGTTTTTT.

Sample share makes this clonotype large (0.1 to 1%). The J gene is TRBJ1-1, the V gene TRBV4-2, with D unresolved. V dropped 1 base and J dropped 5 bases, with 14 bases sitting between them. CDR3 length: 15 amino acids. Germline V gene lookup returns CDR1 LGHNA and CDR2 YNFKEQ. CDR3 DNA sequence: TGTGCCAGCAGCCAAGTTACGGGTGAAGGGACTGAAGCTTTCTTT. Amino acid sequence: CASSQVTGEGTEAFF.

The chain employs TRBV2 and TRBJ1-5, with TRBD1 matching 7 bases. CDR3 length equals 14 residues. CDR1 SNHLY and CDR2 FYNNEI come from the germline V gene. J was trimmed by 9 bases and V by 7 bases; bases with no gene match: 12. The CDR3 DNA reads TGTGCCAGCATGACCCCCTCGACAGGGCGGCCCCAGCATTTT. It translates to CASMTPSTGRPQHF.

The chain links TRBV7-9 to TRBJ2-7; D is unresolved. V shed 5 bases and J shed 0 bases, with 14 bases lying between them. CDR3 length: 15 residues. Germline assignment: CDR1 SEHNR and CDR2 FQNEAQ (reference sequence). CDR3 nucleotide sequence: TGTGCCAGCAGCCCCGTTAAACTTAGCTCCTACGAGCAGTACTTC. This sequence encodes CASSPVKLSSYEQYF. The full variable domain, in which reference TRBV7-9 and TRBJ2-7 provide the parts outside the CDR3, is DTGVSQNPRHKITKRGQNVTFRCDPISEHNRLYWYRQTLGQGPEFLTYFQNEAQLEKSRLLSDRFSAERPKGSFSTLEIQRTEQGDSAMYLCASSPVKLSSYEQYFGPGTRLTVT.

In nucleotides, the CDR3 is TGTGCCAGCAGTTTGGGGGGGGTTCAGCCCCAGCATTTT. Its translation is CASSLGGVQPQHF. The chain carries TRBV2 and TRBJ1-5, with D maybe TRBD1 (5 bases). Trimming cost V 5 bases and J 6 bases, with 11 bases left between them. CDR3 length: 13 amino acids. From germline, CDR1 is SNHLY and CDR2 FYNNEI.

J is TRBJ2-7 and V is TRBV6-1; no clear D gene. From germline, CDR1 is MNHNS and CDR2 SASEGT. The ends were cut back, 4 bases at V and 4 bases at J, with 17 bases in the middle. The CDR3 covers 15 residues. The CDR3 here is CASSAGQAVWYEQYF. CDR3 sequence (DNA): TGTGCCAGCAGTGCCGGGCAGGCGGTATGGTACGAGCAGTACTTC.

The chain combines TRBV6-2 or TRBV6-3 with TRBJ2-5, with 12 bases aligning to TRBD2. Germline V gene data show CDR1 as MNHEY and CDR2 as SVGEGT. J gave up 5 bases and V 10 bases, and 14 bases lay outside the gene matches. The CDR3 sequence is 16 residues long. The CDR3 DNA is TGTGCCACCTCCCGGGCTAGCGGGGGGGCGGCGGAGACCCAGTACTTC. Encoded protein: CATSRASGGAAETQYF.

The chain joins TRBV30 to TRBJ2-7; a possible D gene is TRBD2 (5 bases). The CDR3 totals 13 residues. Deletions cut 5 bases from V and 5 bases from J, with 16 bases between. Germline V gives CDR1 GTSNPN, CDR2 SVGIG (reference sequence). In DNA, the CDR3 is TGTGCCTGGGAGGCGGGTAGAACCAACGAGCAGTACTTC. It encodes CAWEAGRTNEQYF.

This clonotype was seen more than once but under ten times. CDR3 sequence (DNA): TGTGCCACCAGTGATCGAGGGACAACAGATACGCAGTATTTT. This sequence encodes CATSDRGTTDTQYF. This rearrangement joins TRBV24-1 to TRBJ2-3, with TRBD1 as a possible D gene (6 bases). The CDR3 is 14 amino acids. Germline CDR1 reads KGHDR; CDR2 reads SFDVKD. V was cut by 3 bases and J by 3 bases, with 9 bases left in between.

The CDR3 loop reads CATSDSTSGGAETQYF. As DNA, the CDR3 is TGTGCCACCAGTGACTCGACTAGCGGGGGGGCGGAGACCCAGTACTTC. The V and J genes are TRBV24-1 and TRBJ2-5; TRBD2 matches at 14 bases. V was clipped by 4 bases and J by 5 bases; unmatched bases: 5. The germline V gene has CDR1 KGHDR and CDR2 SFDVKD. The CDR3 consists of 16 residues.

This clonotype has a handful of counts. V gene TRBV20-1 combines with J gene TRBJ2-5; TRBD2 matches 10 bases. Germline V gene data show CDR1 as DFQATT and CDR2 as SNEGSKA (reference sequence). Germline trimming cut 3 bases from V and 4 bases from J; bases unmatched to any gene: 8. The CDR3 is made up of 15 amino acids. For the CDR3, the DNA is TGCAGTGCTAGGAAGAAGCGGGAGGGCCCAGAGACCCAGTACTTC. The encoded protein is CSARKKREGPETQYF.

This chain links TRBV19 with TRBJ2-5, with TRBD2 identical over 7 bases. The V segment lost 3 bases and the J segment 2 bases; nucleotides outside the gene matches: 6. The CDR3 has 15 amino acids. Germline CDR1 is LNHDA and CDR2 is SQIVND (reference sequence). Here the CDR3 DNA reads TGTGCCAGTAGTATTTCGGCTAGCGGTCAAGAGACCCAGTACTTC. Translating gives CASSISASGQETQYF.